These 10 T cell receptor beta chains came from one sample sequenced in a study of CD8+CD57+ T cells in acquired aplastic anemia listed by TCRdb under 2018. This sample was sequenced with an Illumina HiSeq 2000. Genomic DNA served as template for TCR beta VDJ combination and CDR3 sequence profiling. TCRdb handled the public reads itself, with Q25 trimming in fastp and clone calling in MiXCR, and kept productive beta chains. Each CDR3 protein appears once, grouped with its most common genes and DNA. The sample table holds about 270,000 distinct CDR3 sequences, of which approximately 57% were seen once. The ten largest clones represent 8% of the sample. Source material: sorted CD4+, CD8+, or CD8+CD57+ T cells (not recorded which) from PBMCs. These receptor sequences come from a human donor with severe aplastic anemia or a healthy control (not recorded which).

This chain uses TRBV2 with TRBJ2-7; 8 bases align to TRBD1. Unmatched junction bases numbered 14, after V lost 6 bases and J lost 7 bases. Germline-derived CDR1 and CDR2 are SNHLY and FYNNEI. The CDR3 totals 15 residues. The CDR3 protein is CASRSMGQVTEEQYF. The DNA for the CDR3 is TGTGCCAGCAGGTCTATGGGACAGGTCACAGAGGAGCAGTACTTC.

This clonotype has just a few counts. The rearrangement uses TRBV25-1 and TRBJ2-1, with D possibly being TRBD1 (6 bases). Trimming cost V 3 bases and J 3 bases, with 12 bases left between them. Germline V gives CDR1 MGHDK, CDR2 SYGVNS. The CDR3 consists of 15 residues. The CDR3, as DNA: TGTGCCAGCAGTGAGAAGTTGGACAGCTACAATGAGCAGTTCTTC. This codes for CASSEKLDSYNEQFF.

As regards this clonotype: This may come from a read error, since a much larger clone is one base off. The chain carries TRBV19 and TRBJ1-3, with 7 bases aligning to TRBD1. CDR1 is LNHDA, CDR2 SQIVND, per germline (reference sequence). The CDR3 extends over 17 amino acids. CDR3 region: CASSPRTGLSSGNTICF. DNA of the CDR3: TGTGCCAGTAGTCCCCGGACAGGTTTGAGCTCTGGAAACACCATATGTTTT.

Here the CDR3 reads CAIQTGQAPGSYGYTF. For the CDR3, the DNA is TGTGCCATCCAAACGGGACAGGCCCCAGGTAGCTATGGCTACACCTTC. The chain recombines TRBV28 with TRBJ1-2; 8 bases align to TRBD1. J gave up 4 bases and V 10 bases, and 17 bases lay outside the gene matches. From germline, CDR1 is MDHEN and CDR2 SYDVKM. This CDR3 region has 16 residues.

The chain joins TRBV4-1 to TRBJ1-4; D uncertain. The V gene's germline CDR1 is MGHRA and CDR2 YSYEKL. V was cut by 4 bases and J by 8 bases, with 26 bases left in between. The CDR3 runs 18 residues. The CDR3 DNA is TGCGCCAGCAGCCCGGCCGGGTCCCGAAGTCTGGGAGGCGAAAAACTGTTTTTT. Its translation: CASSPAGSRSLGGEKLFF.

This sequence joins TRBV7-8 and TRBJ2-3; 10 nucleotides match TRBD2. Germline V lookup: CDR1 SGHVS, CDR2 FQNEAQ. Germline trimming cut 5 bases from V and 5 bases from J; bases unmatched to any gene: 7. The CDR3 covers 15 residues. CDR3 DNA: TGTGCCAGCAGCAGGATAGCGGGAGGAATAGATACGCAGTATTTT. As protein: CASSRIAGGIDTQYF.

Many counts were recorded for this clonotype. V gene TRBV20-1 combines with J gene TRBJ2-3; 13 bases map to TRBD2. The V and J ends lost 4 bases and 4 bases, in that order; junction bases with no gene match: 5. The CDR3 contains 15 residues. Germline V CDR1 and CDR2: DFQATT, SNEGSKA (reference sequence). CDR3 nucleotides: TGCAGTGCTACGGGGACTAGCGGGGACGCAGATACGCAGTATTTT. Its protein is CSATGTSGDADTQYF.

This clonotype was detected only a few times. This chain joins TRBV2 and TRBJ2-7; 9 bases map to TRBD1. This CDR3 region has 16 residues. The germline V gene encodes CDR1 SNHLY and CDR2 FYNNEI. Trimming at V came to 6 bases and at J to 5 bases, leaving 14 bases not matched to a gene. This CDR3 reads CASRHTGTGRRNEQYF. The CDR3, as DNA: TGTGCCAGCAGGCATACCGGGACAGGGCGACGGAACGAGCAGTACTTC.

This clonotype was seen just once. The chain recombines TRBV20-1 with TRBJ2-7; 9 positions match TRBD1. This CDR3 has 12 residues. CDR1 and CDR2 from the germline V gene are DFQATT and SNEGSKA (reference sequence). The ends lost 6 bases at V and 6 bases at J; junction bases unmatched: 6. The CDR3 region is CSAQGTGPEQYF. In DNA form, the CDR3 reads TGCAGTGCCCAAGGGACAGGGCCCGAGCAGTACTTC.

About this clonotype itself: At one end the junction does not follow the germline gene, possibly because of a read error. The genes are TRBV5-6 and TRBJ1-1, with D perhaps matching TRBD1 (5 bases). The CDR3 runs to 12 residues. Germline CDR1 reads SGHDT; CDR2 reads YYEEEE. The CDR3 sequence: CASSLEDTETFF. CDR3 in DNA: TGTGCCAGCAGCTTAGAGGACACTGAAACTTTCTTT.